Following are 20 T cell receptor beta chains from one sample sequenced in a study of sequential checkpoint blockade in melanoma. Clones were sequenced by immunoSEQ multiplex PCR, and TCRdb holds only the in-frame ones, with some missing. In the table there are approximately 20,000 clones, 45% to 65% of which are singletons. Sample treatment: randomized to nivolumab then ipilimumab (arm A) or the reverse (arm B). The specimen was CD8+ T cells sorted from blood (inferred from file names), collected from a patient given nivolumab and ipilimumab in sequence. The receptors derive from a human donor with melanoma.

This chain links TRBV7-9 with TRBJ2-7; 10 nucleotides line up with TRBD2. V lost 1 base to trimming and J lost 0 bases; unmatched junction nucleotides: 6. CDR3 length equals 17 residues. In germline, CDR1 is SEHNR, CDR2 FQNEAQ (reference sequence). DNA for the CDR3: TGTGCCAGCAGCTTAGGACTAGCGGGCTCGAGCTCCTACGAGCAGTACTTC. Its protein is CASSLGLAGSSSYEQYF.

In its sample, this clone ranks as large. V is TRBV5-4 and J is TRBJ2-7, with 11 bases matching TRBD2. The ends lost 0 bases at V and 5 bases at J; junction bases unmatched: 4. CDR1 SGHNT and CDR2 YYREEE come from the germline V gene (reference sequence). The CDR3 has 15 amino acids. Written as DNA, the CDR3 is TGTGCCAGCAGCTTGGAATCTAGCGGGGGGAACGAGCAGTACTTC. As protein: CASSLESSGGNEQYF.

This clone was seen just once. V gene TRBV15 combines with J gene TRBJ1-1; a possible D gene is TRBD1 (5 bases). CDR3 length equals 14 residues. V shed 4 bases and J shed 6 bases, with 15 bases lying between them. Looked up from germline, CDR1 is LNHNV and CDR2 is YYDKDF (reference sequence). CDR3: CATSITTGGAEAFF. In nucleotides, the CDR3 is TGTGCCACCAGCATCACGACGGGGGGGGCTGAAGCTTTCTTT. Based on the CDR3 plus reference TRBV15 and TRBJ1-1, the full variable domain is DAMVIQNPRYQVTQFGKPVTLSCSQTLNHNVMYWYQQKSSQAPKLLFHYYDKDFNNEADTPDNFQSRRPNTSFCFLDIRSPGLGDTAMYLCATSITTGGAEAFFGQGTRLTVV.

The chain links TRBV7-2 to TRBJ2-2; no clear D gene. V lost 3 bases and J lost 7, with 21 bases in between. This CDR3 comprises 17 residues. From germline, CDR1 is SGHTA and CDR2 FQGNSA. For the CDR3, the DNA is TGTGCCAGCAGCTTGGTCTTTGCGGAAACCCGAGGCGGGGAGCTGTTTTTT. Translated, it gives CASSLVFAETRGGELFF.

As concerns this clone: The same CDR3 is also encoded by other DNA sequences in this sample. This rearrangement joins TRBV4-2 to TRBJ2-1; 8 positions match TRBD1. The germline gives CDR1 LGHNA, CDR2 YNFKEQ. There are 14 residues in the CDR3. V shed 3 bases, J shed 15 bases, and the junction held 13 bases outside the gene matches. CDR3 sequence (DNA): TGTGCCAGCAGCCAGGCAGGGGGCCCCCGGAGTATGTTCTTC. Its protein is CASSQAGGPRSMFF.

V gene TRBV5-6 combines with J gene TRBJ2-5; D may be TRBD1 (6 bases). CDR3 length: 13 residues. Trimming removed 5 bases at V and 11 bases at J, with 19 bases between. Germline V gene lookup returns CDR1 SGHDT and CDR2 YYEEEE. The CDR3 here is CASSYTGNEEQYF. CDR3 in DNA: TGTGCCAGCAGTTATACAGGGAACGAGGAGCAGTACTTC.

The chain recombines TRBV4-1 with TRBJ2-5, with 10 bases that match TRBD2. The CDR3 runs to 15 residues. Per germline, CDR1 MGHRA and CDR2 YSYEKL. Trimming cost V 4 bases and J 2 bases; bases outside gene matches: 4. Here the CDR3 DNA reads TGCGCCAGCAGCCTGAGCGGGAGGGGACAAGAGACCCAGTACTTC. Its translation: CASSLSGRGQETQYF.

The J gene is TRBJ1-4, the V gene TRBV6-6, with D hard to call. There are 12 residues in the CDR3. Germline CDR1 and CDR2: MNHNY and SVGAGI (reference sequence). V was clipped by 5 bases and J by 8 bases, with 9 bases between them. The CDR3 spells CASSDLLEKLFF. CDR3 in DNA: TGTGCCAGCAGTGATCTCCTAGAAAAACTGTTTTTT.

V usage is TRBV5-1 and J usage is TRBJ1-2; a weak D match, TRBD1 (6 bases). The length of the CDR3 is 14 residues. The V gene lost 3 bases and the J gene lost 4 bases, with 13 bases spanning the gap. CDR1 SGHRS and CDR2 YFSETQ come from the germline V gene. CDR3 region: CASSSVTGSYGYTF. CDR3 sequence (DNA): TGCGCCAGCAGCTCCGTGACAGGAAGCTATGGCTACACCTTC.

The CDR3 reads CAIARGTGNQPQHF. For the CDR3, the DNA is TGTGCCATCGCCAGGGGGACGGGCAATCAGCCCCAGCATTTT. This chain connects TRBV6-5 to TRBJ1-5, with 7 bases aligning to TRBD1. Germline CDR1 MNHEY, CDR2 SVGAGI. V shed 10 bases, J shed 2 bases, and the junction held 8 bases outside the gene matches. This CDR3 contains 14 residues.

This clone appeared a few times. The V call is TRBV30, the J call TRBJ1-1; D perhaps matches TRBD1 (5 bases). This CDR3 contains 13 residues. V shed 1 base and J shed 7 bases, with 13 bases lying between them. Looked up from germline, CDR1 is GTSNPN and CDR2 is SVGIG (reference sequence). CDR3 amino acids: CAWSGWGVVEAFF. The CDR3 nucleotides are TGTGCCTGGAGTGGTTGGGGGGTTGTTGAAGCTTTCTTT.

V and J are TRBV7-9 and TRBJ2-7, with 7 bases lining up with TRBD1. The trim removed 1 base at V and 4 bases at J, leaving 10 bases unmatched. Germline V lookup: CDR1 SEHNR, CDR2 FQNEAQ (reference sequence). This CDR3 has 16 amino acids. The chain's CDR3 is CASSLGGRQGSYEQYF. CDR3 sequence (DNA): TGTGCCAGCAGCTTAGGGGGTAGACAGGGATCTTACGAGCAGTACTTC.

The V call is TRBV28, the J call TRBJ2-7, with a possible D match to TRBD1 (5 bases). CDR1 is MDHEN, CDR2 SYDVKM, per germline. This CDR3 is built from 14 residues. The V end lost 4 bases, the J end lost 0 bases, and 10 bases lay between the germline ends. The CDR3 protein is CASSSGLVSYEQYF. The CDR3 DNA is TGTGCCAGCAGTTCAGGGCTTGTCTCCTACGAGCAGTACTTC.

This clone was counted between two and nine times. This chain connects TRBV10-2 to TRBJ2-1, with TRBD2 matching over 10 bases. Germline V gene data show CDR1 as WSHSY and CDR2 as SAAADI. The CDR3 runs to 16 residues. With 6 bases clipped from V and 4 bases from J, the junction kept 9 bases outside the gene matches. The CDR3 loop reads CASSVLGAGGYNEQFF. In DNA form, the CDR3 reads TGCGCCAGCAGCGTTTTAGGAGCGGGGGGGTACAATGAGCAGTTCTTC.

The count of this clone is one. V usage is TRBV13 and J usage is TRBJ1-2, with 8 bases aligning to TRBD1. The V gene's germline CDR1 is PRHDT and CDR2 FYEKMQ (reference sequence). J lost 4 bases, V lost 10 bases, and 5 bases had no gene match. The CDR3 has 12 residues. Here the CDR3 reads CATPTGAYGYTF. CDR3 DNA sequence: TGTGCCACTCCGACAGGGGCCTATGGCTACACCTTC.

This clone has more than one count but fewer than ten. V usage is TRBV2 and J usage is TRBJ2-5, with 7 bases aligning to TRBD1. The tail of the sequence fits TRBJ2-7 better, so the J call may be wrong. This CDR3 has 12 amino acids. The germline V gene encodes CDR1 SNHLY and CDR2 FYNNEI. CDR3 bases: TGTGCCAGCAGACAGGGGTTGGACGAGCAGTACTTC. It specifies CASRQGLDEQYF.

Relative to its sample, this clone is medium-sized. This chain uses TRBV18 with TRBJ2-7, with 10 positions matching TRBD2. The CDR3 covers 17 residues. The V gene's germline CDR1 is KGHSH and CDR2 LQKENI. Trimming at V came to 3 bases and at J to 2 bases, leaving 10 bases not matched to a gene. The CDR3 sequence: CASSPKASGGITYEQYF. The CDR3 DNA reads TGTGCCAGCTCACCGAAGGCTAGCGGGGGCATTACCTACGAGCAGTACTTC.

The chain links TRBV28 to TRBJ2-3; no reliable D call. Germline CDR1 is MDHEN and CDR2 is SYDVKM. Deletions cut 3 bases from V and 4 bases from J, with 11 bases between. The length of the CDR3 is 14 residues. The CDR3 DNA reads as TGTGCCAGCAGTTTGTACCCAGTCCCAGATACGCAGTATTTT. It translates to CASSLYPVPDTQYF.

The chain couples TRBV5-1 to TRBJ2-7; D possibly corresponds to TRBD2 (6 bases). V lost 4 bases and J 4 bases, leaving 18 bases between the germline ends. This CDR3 spans 15 amino acids. Germline V gene lookup returns CDR1 SGHRS and CDR2 YFSETQ. The CDR3 nucleotides are TGCGCCAGCAGCGCGGGACTCTCGATCCTTTACGAGCAGTACTTC. This gives the protein CASSAGLSILYEQYF.

The V and J genes are TRBV30 and TRBJ1-1; TRBD1 might be the D (6 bases). From germline, CDR1 is GTSNPN and CDR2 SVGIG (reference sequence). Trimming shortened V by 5 bases and J by 0 bases, and 13 bases separated the two germline ends. There are 14 residues in the CDR3. CDR3 residues: CAWRPQGLNTEAFF. The CDR3 nucleotides are TGTGCCTGGCGCCCACAGGGACTGAACACTGAAGCTTTCTTT.